The rows below give T cell receptor beta chains drawn from one sample of a study of identical twins. TCRdb passed the 5' RACE reads through MiXCR, listing each CDR3 protein once. The table lists 250,000 to 300,000 distinct CDR3 sequences, roughly 8% of them singletons. This sample also belongs to another study, concerning yellow fever vaccine responses in identical twins.

Input material: CD8+ T cells sorted from blood. These receptors all come from a woman aged 18-29 years in good health. The CDR3 runs from the conserved cysteine through the conserved F or W. A D gene is named only where the DNA matches it firmly. The listing skips clone size in some rows; elsewhere it reads once, few, many or a size class.

d_gene,abundance,j_gene,v_gene,CDR3aa,CDR3nt
TRBD1,few,TRBJ2-1,TRBV6-2/TRBV6-3,CASSYSGQHNEQFF,TGTGCCAGCAGTTATTCGGGACAGCACAATGAGCAGTTCTTC
TRBD1,few,TRBJ2-2,TRBV4-3,CASKKDRSNTGELFF,TGCGCCAGCAAGAAGGACAGGTCTAACACCGGGGAGCTGTTTTTT
TRBD2,NA,TRBJ2-7,TRBV20-1,CSARDLAGVTYEQYF,TGCAGTGCTAGAGATCTAGCGGGAGTCACCTACGAGCAGTACTTC
NA,NA,TRBJ2-7,TRBV27,CASSFQESSYEQYF,TGTGCCAGCAGTTTTCAGGAGAGCTCCTACGAGCAGTACTTC
TRBD1,NA,TRBJ1-2,TRBV6-1,CASRDRERVDGYTF,TGTGCCAGCAGGGACAGGGAACGAGTTGATGGCTACACCTTC
NA,NA,TRBJ1-2,TRBV20-1,CSARVGRAPGRSYGYTF,TGCAGTGCTAGGGTCGGACGGGCGCCCGGACGTTCCTATGGCTACACCTTC
NA,NA,TRBJ2-6,TRBV11-2,CASSFDPRGSGANVLTF,TGTGCCAGCAGCTTCGACCCCCGGGGATCTGGGGCCAACGTCCTGACTTTC
NA,many,TRBJ2-1,TRBV10-3,CAISRDVGAYNEQFF,TGTGCCATCAGCCGGGACGTCGGGGCTTACAATGAGCAGTTCTTC
NA,NA,TRBJ2-1,TRBV9,CASSGGGGYADEQFF,TGTGCCAGCAGCGGAGGTGGGGGTTACGCGGATGAGCAGTTCTTC
NA,few,TRBJ2-3,TRBV3-1,CASSQGGPTDTQYF,TGTGCCAGCAGCCAAGGGGGACCCACAGATACGCAGTATTTT
NA,NA,TRBJ2-1,TRBV9,CASSVDYSSYNEQFF,TGTGCCAGCAGCGTTGACTATAGCTCCTACAATGAGCAGTTCTTC
NA,many,TRBJ2-5,TRBV3-1,CASSQDLTLGGKETQYF,TGTGCCAGCAGCCAAGATTTGACCCTTGGGGGGAAAGAGACCCAGTACTTC
TRBD2,NA,TRBJ2-2,TRBV27,CASSWLAGLGELFF,TGTGCCAGCAGTTGGCTAGCGGGGCTTGGGGAGCTGTTTTTT
NA,NA,TRBJ2-2,TRBV28,CATRNSGELFF,TGTGCCACCCGTAATAGCGGGGAGCTGTTTTTT
NA,few,TRBJ1-5,TRBV28,CASSLFGGGVNQPQHF,TGTGCCAGCAGTTTATTCGGGGGGGGCGTGAATCAGCCCCAGCATTTT
NA,NA,TRBJ2-1,TRBV6-5,CASSYFPGSYNEQFF,TGTGCCAGCAGTTACTTTCCGGGCTCCTACAATGAGCAGTTCTTC
NA,few,TRBJ2-7,TRBV4-1,CASSQVALGNSYEQYF,TGCGCCAGCAGCCAAGTCGCTTTGGGAAACTCCTACGAGCAGTACTTC
TRBD2,few,TRBJ2-5,TRBV7-2,CASSSLAGSYQETQYF,TGTGCCAGCAGCTCACTAGCGGGGAGCTACCAAGAGACCCAGTACTTC
NA,few,TRBJ2-3,TRBV10-3,CAISESEFTDTQYF,TGTGCCATCAGTGAGTCGGAGTTCACAGATACGCAGTATTTT
NA,few,TRBJ2-1,TRBV5-6,CASSFGTALNNEQFF,TGTGCCAGCAGCTTTGGGACTGCGCTTAACAATGAGCAGTTCTTC
NA,many,TRBJ2-7,TRBV4-3,CASSPFLGYEQYF,TGCGCCAGCAGCCCCTTTTTGGGTTACGAGCAGTACTTC
NA,NA,TRBJ2-2,TRBV4-2,CASSQDSEGGPGELFF,TGTGCCAGCAGCCAAGATTCAGAGGGAGGACCCGGGGAGCTGTTTTTT
TRBD1,NA,TRBJ2-7,TRBV5-1,CASSPRGPNEQYF,TGCGCCAGCAGCCCCAGGGGGCCCAACGAGCAGTACTTC
TRBD1,many,TRBJ2-7,TRBV12-3/TRBV12-4,CASSVGTGYEQYF,TGTGCCAGCAGTGTGGGGACAGGCTACGAGCAGTACTTC
TRBD1,NA,TRBJ2-1,TRBV7-2,CASSMGQGAGNEQFF,TGTGCCAGCAGCATGGGACAGGGGGCAGGTAATGAGCAGTTCTTC
TRBD2,few,TRBJ2-1,TRBV19,CASSETSGREDEQFF,TGTGCCAGTAGCGAGACTAGCGGGAGAGAGGATGAGCAGTTCTTC
NA,NA,TRBJ1-1,TRBV6-1,CASSETGPLNTEAFF,TGTGCCAGCAGTGAGACTGGGCCGTTGAACACTGAAGCTTTCTTT